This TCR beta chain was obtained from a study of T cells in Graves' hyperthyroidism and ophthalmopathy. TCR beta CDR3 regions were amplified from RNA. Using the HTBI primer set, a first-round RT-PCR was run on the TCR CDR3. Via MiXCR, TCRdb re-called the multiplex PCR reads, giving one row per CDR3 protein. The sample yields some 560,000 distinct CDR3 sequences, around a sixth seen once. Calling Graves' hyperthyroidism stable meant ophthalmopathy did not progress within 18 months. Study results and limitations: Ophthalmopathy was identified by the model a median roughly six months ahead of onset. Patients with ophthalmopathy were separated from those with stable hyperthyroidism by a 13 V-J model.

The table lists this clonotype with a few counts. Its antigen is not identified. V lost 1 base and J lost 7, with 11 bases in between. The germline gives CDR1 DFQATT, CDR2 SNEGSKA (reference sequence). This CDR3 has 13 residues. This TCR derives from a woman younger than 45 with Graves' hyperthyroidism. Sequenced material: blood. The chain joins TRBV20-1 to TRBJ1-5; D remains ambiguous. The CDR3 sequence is CSARVKFSQPQHF. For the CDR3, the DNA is TGCAGTGCTAGAGTTAAATTCTCCCAGCCCCAGCATTTT.